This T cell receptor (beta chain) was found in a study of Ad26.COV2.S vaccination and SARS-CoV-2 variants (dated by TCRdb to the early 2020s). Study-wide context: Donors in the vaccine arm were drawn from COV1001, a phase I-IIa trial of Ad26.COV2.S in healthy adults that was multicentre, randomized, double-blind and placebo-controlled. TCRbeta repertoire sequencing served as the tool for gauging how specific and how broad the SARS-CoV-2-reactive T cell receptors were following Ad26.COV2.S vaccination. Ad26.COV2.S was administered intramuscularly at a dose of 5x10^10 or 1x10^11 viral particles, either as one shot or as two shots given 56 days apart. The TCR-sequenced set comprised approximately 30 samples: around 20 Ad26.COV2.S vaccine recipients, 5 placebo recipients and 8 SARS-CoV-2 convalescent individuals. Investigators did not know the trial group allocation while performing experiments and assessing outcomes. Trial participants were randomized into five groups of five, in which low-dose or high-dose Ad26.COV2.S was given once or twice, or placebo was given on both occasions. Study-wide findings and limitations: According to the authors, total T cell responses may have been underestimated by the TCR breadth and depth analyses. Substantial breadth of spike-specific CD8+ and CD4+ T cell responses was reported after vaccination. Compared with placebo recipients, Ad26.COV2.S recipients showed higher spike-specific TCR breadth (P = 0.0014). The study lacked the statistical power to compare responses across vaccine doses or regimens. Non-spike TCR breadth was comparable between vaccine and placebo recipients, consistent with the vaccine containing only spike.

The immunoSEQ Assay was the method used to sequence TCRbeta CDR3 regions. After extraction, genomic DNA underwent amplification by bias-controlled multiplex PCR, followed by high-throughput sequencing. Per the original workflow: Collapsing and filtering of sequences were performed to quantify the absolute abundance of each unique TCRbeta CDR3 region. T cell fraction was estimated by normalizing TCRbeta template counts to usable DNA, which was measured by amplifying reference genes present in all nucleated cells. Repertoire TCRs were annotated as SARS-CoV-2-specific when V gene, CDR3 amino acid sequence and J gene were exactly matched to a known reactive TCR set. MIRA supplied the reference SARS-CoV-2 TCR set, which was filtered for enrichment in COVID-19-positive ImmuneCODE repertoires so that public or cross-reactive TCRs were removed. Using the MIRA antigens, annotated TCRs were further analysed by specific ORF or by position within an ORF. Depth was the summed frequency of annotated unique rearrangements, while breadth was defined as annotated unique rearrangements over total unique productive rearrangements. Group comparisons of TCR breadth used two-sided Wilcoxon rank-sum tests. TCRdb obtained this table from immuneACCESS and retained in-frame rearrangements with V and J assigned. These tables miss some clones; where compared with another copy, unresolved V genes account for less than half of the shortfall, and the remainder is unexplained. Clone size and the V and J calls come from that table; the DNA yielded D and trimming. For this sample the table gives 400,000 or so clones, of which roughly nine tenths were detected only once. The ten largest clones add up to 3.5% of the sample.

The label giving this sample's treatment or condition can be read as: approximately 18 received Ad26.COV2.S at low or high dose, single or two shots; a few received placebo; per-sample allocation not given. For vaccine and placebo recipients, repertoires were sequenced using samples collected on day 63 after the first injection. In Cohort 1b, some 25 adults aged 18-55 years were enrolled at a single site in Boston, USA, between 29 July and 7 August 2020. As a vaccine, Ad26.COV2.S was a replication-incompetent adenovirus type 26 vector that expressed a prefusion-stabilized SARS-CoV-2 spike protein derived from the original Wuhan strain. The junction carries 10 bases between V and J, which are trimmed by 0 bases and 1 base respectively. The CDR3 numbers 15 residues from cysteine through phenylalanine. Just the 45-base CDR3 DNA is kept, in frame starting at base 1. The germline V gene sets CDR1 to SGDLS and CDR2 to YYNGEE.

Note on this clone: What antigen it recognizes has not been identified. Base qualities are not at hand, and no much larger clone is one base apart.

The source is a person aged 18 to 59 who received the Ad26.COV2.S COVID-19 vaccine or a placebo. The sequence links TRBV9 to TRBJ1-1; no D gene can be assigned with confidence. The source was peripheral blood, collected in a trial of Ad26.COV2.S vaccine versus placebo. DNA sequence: TGTGCCAGCAGCGTAGGTACTATGAAGAACACTGAAGCTTTCTTT. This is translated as CASSVGTMKNTEAFF.